This T cell receptor (beta chain) appears in the sequencing data of a study of T cell responses to AZD1222 COVID-19 vaccine. The table came from immunoSEQ multiplex PCR; TCRdb's copy has only in-frame clones and leaves some out. The profile covers 50,000 to 55,000 clones, with about four fifths appearing a single time and roughly a quarter taken by the ten largest. Trimming removed 0 bases at V and 5 bases at J, with 8 bases between. Germline CDR1 is SGHDT and CDR2 is YYEEEE. The CDR3 runs to 13 residues. The receptor comes from an adult in good health. Sequenced here: peripheral blood, sampled on day 0 of AZD1222 vaccination. The gene calls are TRBV5-6 and TRBJ2-5; the D is unclear. The CDR3 region has the DNA TGTGCCAGCAGCTTGGGTGGGGTGGAGACCCAGTACTTC. Amino acids: CASSLGGVETQYF.